The present T cell receptor beta chain was sequenced within a study of beta chain features in type 1 diabetes. Overall study: Patients shared similar age, gender and cell yields with healthy donors.

Sequencing targeted expressed TCRB transcripts, as all isolated RNA had been reverse transcribed. Produced via immunoSEQ multiplex PCR; TCRdb's table is partial and in-frame only. The sample holds approximately 730,000 clones; 10% to 15% are singletons and the top ten take about 0.02%. As regards this clone: Its cognate antigen is unknown.

The CDR3 spans 17 residues. The germline V gene has CDR1 LGHNA and CDR2 YNFKEQ. V trimming: 3 bases; J trimming: 0 bases; junction bases outside the gene matches: 4. General study results and limits: Type 1 diabetes patients had moderately but significantly shorter TCRB CDR3s in all four CD4+ subsets. Individuals with type 1 diabetes displayed fewer insertions and more deletions at VDJ junctions.

This chain connects TRBV4-2 to TRBJ1-6, with 8 bases matching TRBD1. The clonotype comes from a man younger than 35 with type 1 diabetes. The sequenced sample was naive CD4+ T cells from blood. CDR3 sequence reads: CASSQDRASSYNSPLHF. CDR3 DNA sequence: TGTGCCAGCAGCCAGGACAGGGCGAGCTCCTATAATTCACCCCTCCACTTT.